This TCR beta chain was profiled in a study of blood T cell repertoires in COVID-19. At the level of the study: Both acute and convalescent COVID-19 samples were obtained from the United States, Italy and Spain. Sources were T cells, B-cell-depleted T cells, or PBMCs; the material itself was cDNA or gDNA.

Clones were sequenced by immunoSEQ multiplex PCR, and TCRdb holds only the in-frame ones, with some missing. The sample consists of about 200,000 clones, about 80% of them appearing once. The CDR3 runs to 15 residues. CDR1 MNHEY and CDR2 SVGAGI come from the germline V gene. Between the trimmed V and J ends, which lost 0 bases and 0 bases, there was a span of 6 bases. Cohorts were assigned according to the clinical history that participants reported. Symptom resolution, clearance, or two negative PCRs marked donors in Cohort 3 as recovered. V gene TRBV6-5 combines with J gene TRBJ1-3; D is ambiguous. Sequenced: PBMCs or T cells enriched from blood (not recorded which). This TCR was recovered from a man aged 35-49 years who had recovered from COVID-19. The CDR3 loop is CASSYSRSSGNTIYF. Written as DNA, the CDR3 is TGTGCCAGCAGTTACTCGAGGAGCTCTGGAAACACCATATATTTT.